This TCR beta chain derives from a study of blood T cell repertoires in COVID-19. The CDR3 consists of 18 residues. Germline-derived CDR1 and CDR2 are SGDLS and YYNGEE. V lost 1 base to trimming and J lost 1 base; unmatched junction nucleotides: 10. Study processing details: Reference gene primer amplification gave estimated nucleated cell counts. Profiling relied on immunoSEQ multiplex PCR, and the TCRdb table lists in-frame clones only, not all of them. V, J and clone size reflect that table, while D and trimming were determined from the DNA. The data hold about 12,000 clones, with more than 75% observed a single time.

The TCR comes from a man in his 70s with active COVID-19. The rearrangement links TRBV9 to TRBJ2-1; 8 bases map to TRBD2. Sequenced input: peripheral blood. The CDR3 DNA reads TGTGCCAGCAGCGTACTTTCGGGGGGGCGAGGATCCTACAATGAGCAGTTCTTC. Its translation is CASSVLSGGRGSYNEQFF.